This T cell receptor beta chain came from a study of T cells after somatic rescue of genetic block. Libraries were prepared by immunoSEQ multiplex PCR; TCRdb keeps only in-frame clonotypes and omits some of them. The sample includes 50,000 to 60,000 clones, approximately 96% of them seen just once. Unmatched junction bases numbered 10, after V lost 2 bases and J lost 1 base. The CDR3 extends over 16 amino acids. Germline loops: CDR1 GTSNPN, CDR2 SVGIG (reference sequence). Sequencing was carried out using peripheral blood mononuclear cells (PBMCs). The sequence was obtained from a child less than two years old. The chain carries TRBV30 and TRBJ1-2, with TRBD1 identical over 7 bases. Here the CDR3 DNA reads TGTGCCTGGAGTAGGTCTTGGCAGGGGGTTAACTATGGCTACACCTTC. Translated, it gives CAWSRSWQGVNYGYTF.